This TCR beta chain emerged from a study of blood T cell repertoires in COVID-19. Study background: The United States, Italy and Spain provided the acute and convalescent COVID-19 samples.

The assay was immunoSEQ multiplex PCR, and TCRdb's table has in-frame clones only and misses some. The profile shows over 150,000 clones, around 90% of them singletons. Source material: peripheral blood. The TCR originated in a man between 45 and 60 years old with acute or convalescent COVID-19.

In DNA form, the CDR3 reads TGTGCCAGCTCACCACGTAACAGAGCTTACAATGAGCAGTTCTTC. It specifies CASSPRNRAYNEQFF. V usage is TRBV18 and J usage is TRBJ2-1; D call uncertain. The CDR3 consists of 15 residues. CDR1 is KGHSH and CDR2 is LQKENI in the germline V gene. The germline V and J ends were trimmed by 1 base and 4 bases, with 11 bases remaining between them. Complete variable domain (other parts from reference TRBV18 and TRBJ2-1): NAGVMQNPRHLVRRRGQEARLRCSPMKGHSHVYWYRQLPEEGLKFMVYLQKENIIDESGMPKERFSAEFPKEGPSILRIQQVVRGDSAAYFCASSPRNRAYNEQFFGPGTRLTVL.